The 29 T cell receptor beta chains presented below share a single source sample, sequenced in a study of PD-1 blockade in classical Hodgkin lymphoma. Method: immunoSEQ multiplex PCR; TCRdb's copy keeps in-frame clones and lacks some. The sample carries some 100,000 clones, 80% to 95% recorded once. All trial patients relapsed after autologous stem cell transplantation. The sample consisted of peripheral blood mononuclear cells (PBMCs), taken at baseline. The receptor source for this set is a human donor with classical Hodgkin lymphoma.

This clone was picked up a small number of times. The chain links TRBV25-1 to TRBJ2-7, with a weak D call TRBD1 (6 bases). The CDR3 extends over 13 amino acids. Germline CDR1 is MGHDK and CDR2 is SYGVNS. Trimming removed 7 bases at V and 3 bases at J, with 13 bases between. In DNA form, the CDR3 reads TGTGCCAGCACAACAGGGTCGGGCTACGAGCAGTACTTC. It translates to CASTTGSGYEQYF.

The rearrangement joins TRBV30 to TRBJ2-7, with D tentatively TRBD1 (5 bases). V dropped 3 bases and J dropped 2 bases, with 11 bases sitting between them. CDR1 GTSNPN and CDR2 SVGIG come from the germline V gene (reference sequence). The CDR3 is 13 residues long. This chain's CDR3 is CAWSKDNTYEQYF. The CDR3 DNA sequence: TGTGCCTGGAGCAAGGACAACACCTACGAGCAGTACTTC. The full variable domain, completed using reference TRBV30 and TRBJ2-7, is SQTIHQWPATLVQPVGSPLSLECTVEGTSNPNLYWYRQAAGRGLQLLFYSVGIGQISSEVPQNLSASRPQDRQFILSSKKLLLSDSGFYLCAWSKDNTYEQYFGPGTRLTVT.

This sequence joins TRBV2 and TRBJ2-3; 14 bases agree with TRBD2. V dropped 6 bases and J dropped 2; count of bases not matched to a gene: 13. The CDR3 contains 19 residues. Per the germline V gene, CDR1 is SNHLY and CDR2 is FYNNEI. The CDR3 spells CASRPGQGLAGDLTDTQYF. CDR3 DNA sequence: TGTGCCAGCAGACCGGGACAGGGACTAGCGGGAGACCTCACAGATACGCAGTATTTT.

The chain uses TRBV27 and TRBJ2-2, with 9 nucleotides matching TRBD1. The length of the CDR3 is 17 residues. Unmatched junction bases numbered 12, after V lost 3 bases and J lost 7 bases. From germline, CDR1 is MNHEY and CDR2 SMNVEV (reference sequence). The CDR3 protein is CASSFRGQGVKGGELFF. The CDR3 DNA reads as TGTGCCAGCAGTTTCCGGGGACAGGGAGTGAAGGGCGGGGAGCTGTTTTTT.

CDR3 protein: CASSHESRDQYF. The CDR3 bases are TGTGCCAGTAGTCACGAGTCCAGGGACCAGTACTTC. The chain has TRBV19 and TRBJ2-5; D is possibly TRBD1 (5 bases). This CDR3 comprises 12 residues. From germline, CDR1 is LNHDA and CDR2 SQIVND (reference sequence). V was clipped by 5 bases and J by 10 bases, with 14 bases between them.

The J gene is TRBJ2-3, the V gene TRBV7-3; possibly TRBD2 for D (6 bases). The CDR3 contains 14 residues. Germline V gene data show CDR1 as SGHTA and CDR2 as FQGTGA. With 1 base removed from V and 3 bases from J, the gap between germline ends came to 8 bases. The CDR3 here is CASSLSGRTDTQYF. Written as DNA, the CDR3 is TGTGCCAGCAGCTTAAGTGGGAGGACAGATACGCAGTATTTT.

The CDR3 protein is CASSYYGQGETEAFF. The DNA of the CDR3 is TGCGCCAGCAGCTACTATGGACAGGGGGAGACTGAAGCTTTCTTT. This chain uses TRBV4-1 with TRBJ1-1; 10 bases line up with TRBD1. Losses at the gene ends were 5 bases for V and 5 bases for J; bases not matched to a gene: 8. The germline V gene has CDR1 MGHRA and CDR2 YSYEKL. This CDR3 spans 15 amino acids.

V gene TRBV9 combines with J gene TRBJ2-2; 10 positions match TRBD2. CDR3 size: 16 residues. Germline CDR1 reads SGDLS; CDR2 reads YYNGEE. The ends lost 0 bases at V and 6 bases at J; junction bases unmatched: 5. The CDR3 nucleotides read TGTGCCAGCAGCGTAGCTTCCCTAGCGGGAGCCGGGGAGCTGTTTTTT. This sequence encodes CASSVASLAGAGELFF.

This sequence joins TRBV4-2 and TRBJ2-1; 13 bases map to TRBD2. After removal of 4 bases from V and 8 bases from J, the junction contained 8 bases not matched to a gene. Germline V lookup: CDR1 LGHNA, CDR2 YNFKEQ. The CDR3 loop spans 16 amino acids. The CDR3 is CASSLGTSGVLHEQFF. In DNA form, the CDR3 reads TGTGCCAGCAGCCTGGGGACTAGCGGGGTTTTGCATGAGCAGTTCTTC.

The chain is built from TRBV2 and TRBJ1-2; 8 bases match TRBD1. Germline V gene sequence: CDR1 SNHLY, CDR2 FYNNEI. The junction had 15 bases not matched to a gene; V was cut back by 8 bases and J by 4 bases. This CDR3 is built from 16 residues. CDR3 sequence: CASPRTGLATSYGYTF. The DNA of the CDR3 is TGTGCCAGCCCGAGGACAGGGTTGGCAACATCCTATGGCTACACCTTC.

V and J are TRBV9 and TRBJ1-4; possible D gene TRBD1, 5 bases. Germline loops: CDR1 SGDLS, CDR2 YYNGEE. The CDR3 runs to 14 residues. V lost 0 bases, J lost 8 bases, and 11 bases lay in between. The CDR3 sequence is CASSVEGAGEKLFF. The CDR3, as DNA: TGTGCCAGCAGCGTAGAAGGGGCGGGGGAAAAACTGTTTTTT.

V is TRBV28 and J is TRBJ2-1, with D unclear. Per the germline V gene, CDR1 is MDHEN and CDR2 is SYDVKM. The CDR3 spans 12 residues. Trimming took off 3 bases at V and 8 bases at J, with 8 bases between the two ends. The CDR3 coding sequence is TGTGCCAGCAGTTTTCTGGAGTATGAGCAGTTCTTC. Its translation: CASSFLEYEQFF.

The rearrangement uses TRBV19 and TRBJ1-1, with D uncertain. V was clipped by 3 bases and J by 1 base, with 3 bases between them. Germline assignment: CDR1 LNHDA and CDR2 SQIVND (reference sequence). This CDR3 contains 12 residues. The CDR3 loop is CASSMWNTEAFF. CDR3 bases: TGTGCCAGTAGTATGTGGAACACTGAAGCTTTCTTT.

V and J are TRBV4-1 and TRBJ2-5; D ambiguous. CDR1 is MGHRA and CDR2 is YSYEKL in the germline V gene. Between the trimmed V and J ends, which lost 1 base and 0 bases, there was a span of 9 bases. The CDR3 loop spans 15 amino acids. Here the CDR3 reads CASSQVVVYQETQYF. CDR3 nucleotides: TGCGCCAGCAGCCAAGTAGTAGTCTACCAAGAGACCCAGTACTTC.

The chain links TRBV30 to TRBJ2-7; D is unresolved. Between the trimmed V and J ends, which lost 4 bases and 0 bases, there was a span of 4 bases. The CDR3 is 11 amino acids. Germline lookup yields CDR1 GTSNPN and CDR2 SVGIG (reference sequence). CDR3 DNA: TGTGCCTGGAAGAGCTCCTACGAGCAGTACTTC. It is translated as CAWKSSYEQYF.

V and J are TRBV28 and TRBJ1-5; D is perhaps TRBD1 (5 bases). Trimming took off 5 bases at V and 0 bases at J, with 8 bases between the two ends. The CDR3 runs 14 residues. Germline V gene lookup returns CDR1 MDHEN and CDR2 SYDVKM. CDR3: CASSKTVSNQPQHF. Here the CDR3 DNA reads TGTGCCAGCAGTAAGACAGTTAGCAATCAGCCCCAGCATTTT.

The V and J genes are TRBV27 and TRBJ2-5; either TRBD1 or TRBD2 may fit D (7 bases each). The CDR3 runs 17 residues. The V gene lost 5 bases and the J gene lost 1 base, with 20 bases spanning the gap. The V gene's germline CDR1 is MNHEY and CDR2 SMNVEV (reference sequence). Here the CDR3 DNA reads TGTGCCAGCAGTACCCAGGGGGGGCGGGGAGGCCAAGAGACCCAGTACTTC. Amino acids: CASSTQGGRGGQETQYF.

The CDR3 coding sequence is TGTGCCAGCAGCTCCGGGCTGACAGGGCGATACGAGCAGTACTTC. It translates to CASSSGLTGRYEQYF. The chain links TRBV5-6 to TRBJ2-7; 7 positions agree with TRBD1. V dropped 3 bases and J dropped 4; count of bases not matched to a gene: 10. The CDR3 is 15 residues long. Germline-derived CDR1 and CDR2 are SGHDT and YYEEEE.

This rearrangement joins TRBV11-2 to TRBJ2-7; 7 nucleotides line up with TRBD2. CDR1 is SGHAT, CDR2 FQNNGV, per germline. J was trimmed by 6 bases and V by 4 bases; bases with no gene match: 6. The CDR3 extends over 13 amino acids. CDR3 in DNA: TGTGCCAGCAGCTATCTTGGGGGGGGCGAGCAGTACTTC. Encoded protein: CASSYLGGGEQYF. Using reference TRBV11-2 and TRBJ2-7 for the parts outside the CDR3, the full variable domain is EAGVAQSPRYKIIEKRQSVAFWCNPISGHATLYWYQQILGQGPKLLIQFQNNGVVDDSQLPKDRFSAERLKGVDSTLKIQPAKLEDSAVYLCASSYLGGGEQYFGPGTRLTVT.

The V and J genes are TRBV7-9 and TRBJ2-7, with D maybe TRBD1 (6 bases). Trimming stripped 3 bases from V and 4 bases from J, with 16 bases between. This CDR3 has 15 residues. The V gene's germline CDR1 is SEHNR and CDR2 FQNEAQ (reference sequence). CDR3 loop: CASSFVSGASYEQYF. As DNA, the CDR3 is TGTGCCAGCAGCTTCGTCTCAGGGGCTTCTTACGAGCAGTACTTC. Complete variable domain (other parts from reference TRBV7-9 and TRBJ2-7): DTGVSQNPRHKITKRGQNVTFRCDPISEHNRLYWYRQTLGQGPEFLTYFQNEAQLEKSRLLSDRFSAERPKGSFSTLEIQRTEQGDSAMYLCASSFVSGASYEQYFGPGTRLTVT.

This chain uses TRBV11-2 with TRBJ2-1, with 10 bases aligning to TRBD2. This CDR3 comprises 17 residues. The germline CDR1 and CDR2 sequences are SGHAT and FQNNGV. V lost 2 bases, J lost 0 bases, and 4 bases stayed unmatched. The CDR3 loop reads CASSLFLAGASYNEQFF. As DNA, the CDR3 is TGTGCCAGCAGCTTATTCCTAGCGGGAGCCTCCTACAATGAGCAGTTCTTC.

The chain joins TRBV6-1 to TRBJ2-3; 10 bases fit TRBD2. V dropped 4 bases and J dropped 0; count of bases not matched to a gene: 1. CDR3 length: 15 amino acids. Germline V gives CDR1 MNHNS, CDR2 SASEGT. The CDR3 bases are TGTGCCAGCAGTGTGACTAGCGGGAGCACAGATACGCAGTATTTT. It encodes CASSVTSGSTDTQYF.

This chain joins TRBV5-1 and TRBJ1-2; D is ambiguous. V was trimmed by 1 base and J by 3 bases, leaving 7 bases between them. The CDR3 has 13 residues. The germline V gene has CDR1 SGHRS and CDR2 YFSETQ. CDR3 DNA: TGCGCCAGCAGCTTGAATAGGGACTATGGCTACACCTTC. It yields the protein CASSLNRDYGYTF.

The J gene is TRBJ2-3, the V gene TRBV29-1, with 10 bases fitting TRBD2. The germline CDR1 and CDR2 sequences are SQVTM and ANQGSEA. With 6 bases clipped from V and 2 bases from J, the junction kept 2 bases outside the gene matches. This CDR3 has 13 amino acids. The CDR3 DNA sequence: TGCAGCGTAACTAGCGGGGTCACAGATACGCAGTATTTT. This encodes CSVTSGVTDTQYF.

This chain uses TRBV27 with TRBJ2-1; D is perhaps TRBD1 (6 bases). CDR3 size: 15 residues. Germline V gives CDR1 MNHEY, CDR2 SMNVEV (reference sequence). V dropped 4 bases and J dropped 3 bases, with 13 bases sitting between them. The CDR3 loop is CASSSTGGSYNEQFF. CDR3 coding DNA: TGTGCCAGCAGTTCGACAGGTGGGAGCTACAATGAGCAGTTCTTC.

This clone was seen a handful of times. The chain has TRBV5-1 and TRBJ2-7; 7 bases agree with TRBD1. Germline loops: CDR1 SGHRS, CDR2 YFSETQ. The V segment lost 0 bases and the J segment 6 bases; nucleotides outside the gene matches: 6. The CDR3 is 14 amino acids. CDR3 bases: TGCGCCAGCAGCTTGGAGGTGCAGGGGGTCGAGCAGTACTTC. Translating gives CASSLEVQGVEQYF. Full variable domain (remainder filled in from reference TRBV5-1 and TRBJ2-7): KAGVTQTPRYLIKTRGQQVTLSCSPISGHRSVSWYQQTPGQGLQFLFEYFSETQRNKGNFPGRFSGRQFSNSRSEMNVSTLELGDSALYLCASSLEVQGVEQYFGPGTRLTVT.

V is TRBV27 and J is TRBJ1-1, with D unclear. The CDR3 is made up of 12 amino acids. Germline V gene sequence: CDR1 MNHEY, CDR2 SMNVEV (reference sequence). V shed 9 bases and J shed 7 bases, with 15 bases lying between them. The DNA for the CDR3 is TGTGCCAGTCTCAATGGGTTGGGTGAAGCTTTCTTT. This gives the protein CASLNGLGEAFF.

This chain links TRBV11-3 with TRBJ2-5; 10 positions match TRBD2. Per the germline V gene, CDR1 is SGHNT and CDR2 is YENEEA. The length of the CDR3 is 16 residues. J was trimmed by 4 bases and V by 5 bases; bases with no gene match: 10. The CDR3 region is CASSPGSGRASETQYF. For the CDR3, the DNA is TGTGCCAGCAGCCCCGGCAGCGGGAGGGCCTCAGAGACCCAGTACTTC.

The chain combines TRBV6-1 with TRBJ1-2; weak D call: TRBD1 (6 bases). CDR1 MNHNS and CDR2 SASEGT come from the germline V gene. This CDR3 spans 13 amino acids. The ends were cut back, 8 bases at V and 6 bases at J, with 16 bases in the middle. The DNA for the CDR3 is TGTGCCAGCGTGAACGGACAGCTTAATGGCTACACCTTC. Protein product: CASVNGQLNGYTF.